This TCR beta chain stems from a study of beta chain features in type 1 diabetes (dated by TCRdb to 2016 to 2019). Context from the whole study: Patients and healthy donors did not differ in mean age, gender distribution, total cell number or subset yield. In the study, TCRB repertoires of sorted circulating CD4+ T cell subsets from recently diagnosed type 1 diabetes patients were compared with those of matched healthy donors. Regulatory and stem cell-like memory subsets were isolated from only 8 patients and roughly eight healthy donors, whereas naive and central memory subsets came from all 28 donors. A total of approximately 99,000,000 sorted cells were examined across all samples, and RNA yield correlated strongly with the number of cells per subset.

Remarks on this clone: The specificity of this receptor is unknown. The sample holds no much larger clone one base away, and base qualities are not on file.

All of the isolated RNA was reverse transcribed with the High Capacity cDNA Reverse Transcription Kit, so expressed TCRB transcripts were sequenced. Deep immunoSEQ sequencing was performed on naive, central memory and regulatory T cell samples, with an average of around 3.5 million total reads per sample. Sorted cells were lysed in RLT buffer and RNA was extracted with DNase-treated RNeasy Micro or Mini kits, depending on cell number. Each cell subset was processed on its own to prevent cross-contamination, while patient and healthy donor samples were processed together. The immunoSEQ multiplex PCR was used to amplify TCRB sequences from cDNA, yielding 87-bp fragments that span the CDR3 region. Amplicons were sequenced on the Illumina HiSeq platform. Under the source paper's analysis protocol: Synthetic template baselines were used to correct PCR bias computationally, reads within Hamming distance 2 were collapsed, and singletons that could not be merged were discarded. Reads were aligned against IMGT so that V, D and J genes, CDR3 length and insertions or deletions at six rearrangement sites could be assigned. Within each subset, clonotype counts were normalized to the number of sorted cells before true diversity and Gini coefficients were calculated with the tcR R package. Repertoire sharing was quantified using the overlap coefficient calculated on TCRB nucleotide sequences. As a proxy for the pre-selection repertoire, out-of-frame TCRB sequences from naive cells were analyzed. What TCRdb holds here is the immuneACCESS table cut down to in-frame rearrangements. Part of the clones is not present; checked against another copy, under half of the missing clones reflect an unresolved V gene, and the others are unexplained. V, J and clone size are taken as reported in that table, and D and trimming were inferred from the DNA itself. The sample table contains hundreds of thousands of clones; only one count was recorded for roughly 13% of them. Nearly 0.04% of the sample belongs to the ten largest clones.

Taken from cysteine to phenylalanine, the CDR3 has 15 residues. The read is trimmed to its CDR3 DNA, 45 bases read in frame from base 1. As encoded in the germline V gene (reference sequence), CDR1 is WNHNN while CDR2 is SYGVQD. Ends trimmed: V by 4 bases, J by 7 bases; bases unmatched to a gene: 10. Here is what the overall study found, with its caveats: Naive, central memory and regulatory TCRB repertoires appeared to be more similar among patients than among healthy donors. Shorter templates might have been favored by PCR, but patient and control samples were amplified and corrected together, so both groups would have been affected equally by any skew. Only small numbers of individuals were included in the HLA sub-analyses, which left unresolved whether HLA type had any influence on TCRB rearrangement. Fewer insertions and more nucleotide deletions at VDJ recombination sites were observed in patients with type 1 diabetes, implying thymic rearrangement abnormalities. Because cDNA rather than genomic DNA was sequenced, highly expressing activated cells could have been over-represented, although no difference in activation and CD3 levels was found between groups. A moderate but significant shortening of TCRB CDR3 length was observed in type 1 diabetes patients in all four CD4+ subsets.

A single peripheral blood draw of approximately 110 mL on average was collected from each donor into heparinised tubes. A BD FACSAria II and a panel including CD45RO, CCR7, CD25, CD127, CD95 and CD27 were used to sort naive, central memory, regulatory and stem cell-like memory CD4+ T cells. Every sorted population had a purity above 95%. PBMCs were separated immediately by Lymphoprep density gradient centrifugation and were stained directly, without being cultured. So that batch effects would be minimized, each experiment stained and sorted samples in pairs, pairing one healthy donor with one patient.

The sequence is built from TRBV10-1 and TRBJ2-1, and TRBD2 aligns with 7 junction nucleotides. The clonotype was recovered from a man younger than 35 with type 1 diabetes. The sample was naive CD4+ T cells from blood. The cell subset or site label of this sample denotes: true naive CD4+ T cells. The CDR3 protein sequence reads: CASSAPVGRTNEQFF. The sequenced DNA: TGCGCCAGCAGTGCCCCTGTCGGGAGGACGAATGAGCAGTTCTTC.